The present entry profiles one TCR beta chain with its context. These data belong to a study of cytotoxic CD8 clonotypes in ibrutinib-treated CLL. On the study more broadly: The cohort had around 10 relapsed/refractory and 15 treatment-naive patients, 17 IGHV unmutated.

Clones were read by immunoSEQ multiplex PCR, and TCRdb kept only the in-frame ones, dropping some. The data show 75,000 to 90,000 clones, 83% seen once. CDR1 is LNHDA, CDR2 SQIVND, per germline (reference sequence). V lost 4 bases and J lost 1, with 7 bases in between. There are 13 residues in the CDR3. The starting material was PBMCs, obtained after 24 months of ibrutinib treatment. This sequence joins TRBV19 and TRBJ1-1; D gene ambiguous. This receptor was obtained from a human donor with chronic lymphocytic leukemia. In DNA form, the CDR3 reads TGTGCCAGTAGTAGGACGGAGAACACTGAAGCTTTCTTT. Amino acids: CASSRTENTEAFF.